This is a list of T cell receptor beta chains from one sample in a study of T cell responses to AZD1222 COVID-19 vaccine. Method: immunoSEQ multiplex PCR; TCRdb's copy keeps in-frame clones and lacks some. The sample records 150,000 to 200,000 clones, 92% being singletons. Sequences were derived from peripheral blood, sampled on day 0 of MenACWY control vaccination. These receptors came from an adult in good health. Each CDR3 is given with its conserved first and last residue. D genes are given only for firm matches. Clone size is given for some rows only: seen once, a few or many times, or a class if the clone is expanded.

V gene	clone size	D gene	J gene	CDR3 DNA	CDR3 protein
TRBV19	NA	TRBD2	TRBJ2-7	TGTGCCAGCACTAGCGGGCTAGCCTACGAGCAGTACTTC	CASTSGLAYEQYF
TRBV10-1	NA	TRBD1	TRBJ1-5	TGCGCCAGCAGCCCACAGGGGGATGGTTATCAGCCCCAGCATTTT	CASSPQGDGYQPQHF
TRBV5-1	NA	TRBD2	TRBJ2-3	TGCGCCAGCAGCCTAGCGGGAGGGAGCACAGATACGCAGTATTTT	CASSLAGGSTDTQYF
TRBV29-1	NA	NA	TRBJ2-1	TGCAGCGTCGGTGGGACATCACGGGATAGCAATGAGCAGTTCTTC	CSVGGTSRDSNEQFF
TRBV18	NA	TRBD1	TRBJ1-1	TGTGCCAGCTCGTCGACAGGGGACACTGAAGCTTTCTTT	CASSSTGDTEAFF
TRBV2	once	TRBD1	TRBJ1-2	TGTGCCAGCAGTCTTCGGACAGGGACTGGCTACACCTTC	CASSLRTGTGYTF
TRBV7-8	NA	NA	TRBJ1-5	TGTGCCAGCAGCCCCGGTCCAGGCATTCAGCCCCAGCATTTT	CASSPGPGIQPQHF
TRBV15	NA	TRBD1	TRBJ1-1	TGTGCCACCAGCAGATCAGGGGGCACTGAAGCTTTCTTT	CATSRSGGTEAFF
TRBV28	once	TRBD1	TRBJ1-2	TGCAAGACAGGGCACTCCCTCTTC	CKTGHSLF
TRBV10-1	NA	TRBD2	TRBJ2-3	TGCGCCAGCAGTGGGATAGCGGGCCCTAGCACAGATACGCAGTATTTT	CASSGIAGPSTDTQYF
TRBV19	NA	TRBD1	TRBJ2-5	TGTGCCAGTAGTGGTCCTTCAGGGGGCGAAGGTGGTGGGACCCAGTACTTC	CASSGPSGGEGGGTQYF
TRBV28	NA	NA	TRBJ2-3	TGTGCCAGCAGGGCTATCCGCACAAATACGCAGTATTTT	CASRAIRTNTQYF
TRBV30	NA	NA	TRBJ1-2	TGTGCCTGGACCCAAGGGACCAATAACTATGGCTACACCTTC	CAWTQGTNNYGYTF
TRBV30	NA	TRBD2	TRBJ2-3	TGTGCCGGCCAGCGGGGTTTGGTAGATACGCAGTATTTT	CAGQRGLVDTQYF
TRBV7-8	NA	NA	TRBJ1-3	TGTGCCAGCAGCTTCCAGGCGTCTGGAAACACCATATATTTT	CASSFQASGNTIYF
TRBV4-2	NA	TRBD1	TRBJ1-5	TGTGCCAGCAGCCTAGAGGACAGGGGTGTTGTATATGGCAATCAGCCCCAGCATTTT	CASSLEDRGVVYGNQPQHF
TRBV6-2/TRBV6-3	NA	NA	TRBJ2-3	TGTGCCAGCAGTCGCCTGGGAGGGAGGGGGACGCAGTATTTT	CASSRLGGRGTQYF
TRBV30	NA	NA	TRBJ2-2	TGTGCCTGGAGTAGCCAGGGAGGCACCGGGGAGCTGTTTTTT	CAWSSQGGTGELFF
TRBV9	NA	NA	TRBJ2-5	TGTGCCAGCAGCGCCCGGGGATTCCAAGAGACCCAGTACTTC	CASSARGFQETQYF
TRBV2	few	NA	TRBJ1-1	TGTGCCAGCAGTGGGTCGAGGATCGACACTGAAGCTTTCTTT	CASSGSRIDTEAFF
TRBV27	NA	TRBD2	TRBJ2-7	TGTGCCAGCGCCCCGAGGCGGCCTAGCGGGAGCTACGAGCAGTACTTC	CASAPRRPSGSYEQYF
TRBV18	NA	NA	TRBJ2-3	TGTGCCAGCTCACCACCGTCAGCGGGCCCTAGGGATACGCAGTATTTT	CASSPPSAGPRDTQYF
TRBV9	NA	TRBD2	TRBJ2-7	TGTGCCAGCAGTGTAGGGCCTCGGCGGGAGACGGGCGAGCAGTACTTC	CASSVGPRRETGEQYF
TRBV19	NA	NA	TRBJ1-5	TGTGCCAGTAGTATCTCCTTGACAGGAGCCAGCAATCAGCCCCAGCATTTT	CASSISLTGASNQPQHF
TRBV27	NA	TRBD1	TRBJ2-3	TGTGCCAGCAGTTTCCCCCCCGGACAGGGAACCGATACGCAGTATTTT	CASSFPPGQGTDTQYF
TRBV7-3	NA	NA	TRBJ2-7	TGTGCCAGCAGCTTAATGGCCGACAGGCCTACCTCCGAGCAGTACTTC	CASSLMADRPTSEQYF
TRBV16	NA	NA	TRBJ2-1	TGTGCCAGCAGCCGATTGATTACGGACACCCCCCGCGGCAATGAGCAGTTCTTC	CASSRLITDTPRGNEQFF
TRBV10-1	NA	TRBD2	TRBJ2-1	TGCGCCACCTCTTCGGGGACTAGCGGACGGGATGAGCAGTTCTTC	CATSSGTSGRDEQFF